This entry is about one TCR beta chain. Its antigen remains unknown. As defined, naive CD8 cells were CD45RO-negative and positively selected for CCR7, with terminally differentiated effector memory CD45RA+ cells excluded. This record comes from a study of shared clonotypes between healthy human individuals. Regarding the study as a whole: Larger richness was generally estimated for naive than memory subsets. The naive CD4 repertoires of several donors were compared, and around 5% of clonotypes were shared.

Germline CDR1 is MNHEY and CDR2 is SMNVEV (reference sequence). Between the trimmed V and J ends, which lost 1 base and 7 bases, there was a span of 19 bases. The CDR3 spans 17 residues. Data came from immunoSEQ multiplex PCR; TCRdb stores just in-frame clones and leaves some out. The sample contains more than 550,000 clones, about 90% of which appear only once. The J gene is TRBJ2-2, the V gene TRBV27; possible D gene TRBD2, 7 bases. The TCR was taken from a man aged 25-45 years in good health. The sequencing input was naive CD8+ T cells sorted from blood. CDR3 sequence: CASSLFGLVKGGGELFF. In nucleotides, the CDR3 is TGTGCCAGCAGTTTATTCGGACTAGTTAAGGGGGGCGGGGAGCTGTTTTTT.